Presented here are 22 T cell receptor beta chains from one specimen sequenced in a study of blood T cell repertoires in COVID-19 (dated by TCRdb to the early 2020s). The library was produced with the immunoSEQ multiplex PCR assay. TCRdb took this table from immuneACCESS and kept in-frame rearrangements with V and J called. Such tables lack part of the clones; where checked against another copy, unresolved V genes explain under half of the gap, and the rest is unexplained. The sample data list some 320,000 clones, and 85% of these were observed just once. The top ten clonotypes cover 1.5% to 2% of the sample. The specimen sequenced was PBMCs or T cells enriched from blood (not recorded which). The receptors derive from a woman between 25 and 40 years old who had been exposed to COVID-19.

The V call is TRBV7-3, the J call TRBJ1-1; D may be TRBD1 (6 bases). V lost 5 bases, J lost 1 base, and 17 bases lay in between. The CDR3 sequence is 16 residues long. CDR1 is SGHTA, CDR2 FQGTGA, per germline. In DNA, the CDR3 is TGTGCCAGCAGCCCGAACCCAGGGGTACGGAACACTGAAGCTTTCTTT. Translating gives CASSPNPGVRNTEAFF. Together with reference TRBV7-3 and TRBJ1-1, the CDR3 gives the full variable domain: GAGVSQTPSNKVTEKGKYVELRCDPISGHTALYWYRQSLGQGPEFLIYFQGTGAADDSGLPNDRFFAVRPEGSVSTLKIQRTERGDSAVYLCASSPNPGVRNTEAFFGQGTRLTVV.

The chain joins TRBV6-5 to TRBJ1-5; 7 nucleotides align to TRBD1. With 6 bases clipped from V and 3 bases from J, the junction kept 8 bases outside the gene matches. Germline V gene data show CDR1 as MNHEY and CDR2 as SVGAGI. The CDR3 is made up of 15 amino acids. The CDR3 region is CASRTRDSYNQPQHF. For the CDR3, the DNA is TGTGCCAGCAGAACCCGGGACAGTTACAATCAGCCCCAGCATTTT.

Written as DNA, the CDR3 is TGCGCCAGCAGCTTGGCCCCGGGGACAGATACGCAGTATTTT. This translates into CASSLAPGTDTQYF. This chain connects TRBV5-1 to TRBJ2-3; D is perhaps TRBD2 (5 bases). Trimming took off 0 bases at V and 3 bases at J, with 8 bases between the two ends. CDR1 is SGHRS and CDR2 is YFSETQ in the germline V gene. The CDR3 runs to 14 residues.

The chain couples TRBV5-6 to TRBJ1-2, with 10 positions matching TRBD1. V was pared by 4 bases and J by 11 bases, with 2 bases of the junction left unmatched. CDR3 length: 11 amino acids. Germline V gives CDR1 SGHDT, CDR2 YYEEEE. CDR3 loop: CASSMDRGYTF. The CDR3 nucleotides are TGTGCCAGCAGCATGGACAGGGGGTACACCTTC.

The gene calls are TRBV30 and TRBJ1-4; no clear D gene. Germline-derived CDR1 and CDR2 are GTSNPN and SVGIG (reference sequence). The V end was cut by 2 bases, the J end by 4 bases, with 11 bases between. The CDR3 consists of 14 residues. CDR3: CAWSIGQDNEKLFF. CDR3 coding DNA: TGTGCCTGGAGTATTGGGCAAGATAATGAAAAACTGTTTTTT. Variable domain in full (rest from reference TRBV30 and TRBJ1-4): SQTIHQWPATLVQPVGSPLSLECTVEGTSNPNLYWYRQAAGRGLQLLFYSVGIGQISSEVPQNLSASRPQDRQFILSSKKLLLSDSGFYLCAWSIGQDNEKLFFGSGTQLSVL.

The rearrangement links TRBV5-1 to TRBJ2-4, with TRBD2 matching over 12 bases. The CDR3 spans 16 residues. From germline, CDR1 is SGHRS and CDR2 YFSETQ. The V gene end was trimmed by 3 bases and the J gene end by 7 bases; junction bases not matched to a gene: 8. The CDR3 loop reads CASSSSGGAGDNIQYF. The CDR3 coding sequence is TGCGCCAGCAGCTCTAGCGGGGGGGCCGGTGATAACATTCAGTACTTC. The variable domain in full, completed from reference TRBV5-1 and TRBJ2-4, reads KAGVTQTPRYLIKTRGQQVTLSCSPISGHRSVSWYQQTPGQGLQFLFEYFSETQRNKGNFPGRFSGRQFSNSRSEMNVSTLELGDSALYLCASSSSGGAGDNIQYFGAGTRLSVL.

This clone was seen more than once but under ten times. This chain uses TRBV30 with TRBJ2-2, with D unresolved. Between the trimmed V and J ends, which lost 2 bases and 6 bases, there was a span of 10 bases. CDR3 length equals 13 residues. CDR1 and CDR2 (germline): GTSNPN, SVGIG (reference sequence). The chain's CDR3 is CAWSPTNSGELFF. For the CDR3, the DNA is TGTGCCTGGAGTCCCACTAACTCCGGGGAGCTGTTTTTT.

V gene TRBV6-5 combines with J gene TRBJ2-4, with 8 bases fitting TRBD1. CDR1 is MNHEY and CDR2 is SVGAGI in the germline V gene. This CDR3 has 15 amino acids. V shed 0 bases and J 8 bases; nucleotides not matched to a gene: 6. The DNA of the CDR3 is TGTGCCAGCAGTTACTCAGACAGGGGCAGGGACATTCAGTACTTC. Protein sequence: CASSYSDRGRDIQYF.

The chain uses TRBV12-5 and TRBJ2-2; possibly TRBD1 for D (5 bases). This CDR3 comprises 15 residues. Looked up from germline, CDR1 is LGHNT and CDR2 is FRNRAP. V lost 9 bases, J lost 1 base, and 15 bases lay in between. The CDR3 DNA is TGTGCTAGCCCCTCGCAGGGTCGGAACACCGGGGAGCTGTTTTTT. Protein: CASPSQGRNTGELFF.

The CDR3 DNA reads TGTGCCAGCAGCCCTCGGGCCATAGCGGGAGTCGCCGGGGAGCTGTTTTTT. It translates to CASSPRAIAGVAGELFF. The chain employs TRBV9 and TRBJ2-2, with TRBD2 identical over 9 bases. The CDR3 covers 17 residues. V was clipped by 4 bases and J by 6 bases; unmatched bases: 13. Germline values: CDR1 SGDLS, CDR2 YYNGEE.

The chain is built from TRBV9 and TRBJ1-2; 9 bases match TRBD1. The trim removed 5 bases at V and 9 bases at J, leaving 17 bases unmatched. CDR3 length: 16 residues. CDR1 and CDR2 (germline): SGDLS, YYNGEE. The CDR3 is CASSTGTGSSWLSYTF. The CDR3 nucleotides read TGTGCCAGCAGTACCGGGACAGGGAGCTCATGGCTGAGCTACACCTTC.

The chain combines TRBV7-2 with TRBJ2-2; the match to TRBD1 covers 10 bases. The CDR3 covers 15 residues. The germline CDR1 and CDR2 sequences are SGHTA and FQGNSA. V trimming: 2 bases; J trimming: 5 bases; junction bases outside the gene matches: 2. Here the CDR3 reads CASSLRTGGTGELFF. For the CDR3, the DNA is TGTGCCAGCAGCTTAAGGACAGGGGGGACCGGGGAGCTGTTTTTT. The full variable domain, rest sourced from reference TRBV7-2 and TRBJ2-2, is GAGVSQSPSNKVTEKGKDVELRCDPISGHTALYWYRQSLGQGLEFLIYFQGNSAPDKSGLPSDRFSAERTGGSVSTLTIQRTQQEDSAVYLCASSLRTGGTGELFFGEGSRLTVL.

The chain has TRBV7-9 and TRBJ2-7; tentatively, D is TRBD2 (5 bases). Deletions cut 4 bases from V and 9 bases from J, with 16 bases between. Per germline, CDR1 SEHNR and CDR2 FQNEAQ (reference sequence). The CDR3 is made up of 13 amino acids. The CDR3 here is CASSSGPGIGQYF. The CDR3 nucleotides read TGTGCCAGCAGCTCCGGACCGGGGATTGGGCAGTACTTC.

The genes are TRBV19 and TRBJ2-1; maybe TRBD2 (5 bases). This CDR3 comprises 13 residues. V dropped 4 bases and J dropped 6 bases, with 10 bases sitting between them. Germline CDR1 LNHDA, CDR2 SQIVND (reference sequence). In DNA, the CDR3 is TGTGCCAGTAGTAGTCGAGGGCTCAATGAGCAGTTCTTC. Translating gives CASSSRGLNEQFF.

This sequence joins TRBV25-1 and TRBJ1-1; 9 bases are shared with TRBD1. The CDR3 runs to 14 residues. The V segment lost 7 bases and the J segment 5 bases; nucleotides outside the gene matches: 8. Germline V gene lookup returns CDR1 MGHDK and CDR2 SYGVNS. The CDR3 here is CASKRTGETTEAFF. The CDR3 region has the DNA TGTGCCAGCAAGAGGACAGGGGAAACGACTGAAGCTTTCTTT.

This chain's CDR3 is CASSKTGGSGNTIYF. The CDR3 DNA sequence: TGTGCCAGCAGTAAGACAGGGGGCTCTGGAAACACCATATATTTT. The V and J genes are TRBV28 and TRBJ1-3, with 9 bases identical to TRBD1. This CDR3 contains 15 residues. Trimming cost V 5 bases and J 0 bases; bases outside gene matches: 2. The germline gives CDR1 MDHEN, CDR2 SYDVKM.

About this clone: Other DNA sequences in this sample translate to the same CDR3. The V and J genes are TRBV5-4 and TRBJ2-5; D not certain. The CDR3 contains 12 residues. Trimming pared 0 bases from V and 5 bases from J, leaving 5 bases between. The germline V gene encodes CDR1 SGHNT and CDR2 YYREEE (reference sequence). The CDR3 reads CASSLDRETQYF. In DNA form, the CDR3 reads TGTGCCAGCAGCTTGGATCGGGAGACCCAGTACTTC.

This clone was observed a few times. The V call is TRBV5-1, the J call TRBJ2-7; 8 bases align to TRBD1. CDR1 and CDR2 (germline): SGHRS, YFSETQ. V gave up 4 bases and J gave up 5 bases; unmatched junction bases: 8. The CDR3 runs 14 residues. This CDR3 is CASSGQGGGHEQYF. CDR3 in DNA: TGCGCCAGCAGCGGACAGGGTGGAGGCCACGAGCAGTACTTC.

This sequence joins TRBV4-1 and TRBJ2-3, with TRBD2 matching 12 bases. V shed 4 bases, J shed 4 bases, and the junction held 12 bases outside the gene matches. The CDR3 runs 18 residues. The V gene's germline CDR1 is MGHRA and CDR2 YSYEKL. CDR3 region: CASSRYGLAGSVPDTQYF. CDR3 in DNA: TGCGCCAGCAGCCGGTATGGACTAGCGGGGAGCGTCCCAGATACGCAGTATTTT.

Of note for this clone: Other DNA sequences within the sample encode an identical CDR3. The V gene is TRBV12-3 or TRBV12-4, the J gene TRBJ2-2; D ambiguous. The CDR3 spans 11 residues. Trimming pared 3 bases from V and 7 bases from J, leaving 3 bases between. CDR3: CASSFRGELFF. For the CDR3, the DNA is TGTGCCAGCAGTTTCCGCGGGGAGCTGTTTTTT.

The chain carries TRBV18 and TRBJ2-7, with D unresolved. Trimming removed 3 bases from V and 3 bases from J, with 9 bases in between. CDR3 length: 13 amino acids. Germline CDR1 is KGHSH and CDR2 is LQKENI. CDR3 in DNA: TGTGCCAGCTCACCCCTGCGGAACTACGAGCAGTACTTC. This encodes CASSPLRNYEQYF.

The rearrangement links TRBV4-1 to TRBJ2-7; D gene ambiguous. The CDR3 runs 15 residues. Trimming cost V 0 bases and J 0 bases, with 9 bases left between them. Germline V CDR1 and CDR2: MGHRA, YSYEKL. The chain's CDR3 is CASSQEFRSSYEQYF. The CDR3 DNA is TGCGCCAGCAGCCAAGAGTTTAGGAGCTCCTACGAGCAGTACTTC.